The 28 T cell receptor beta chains listed next were all sequenced from one sample in a study of OX40 agonist ivuxolimab in advanced cancers. The repertoire was sequenced with immunoSEQ multiplex PCR; TCRdb's copy has only in-frame clones and lacks some. Of around 53,000 clones listed, roughly nine tenths are singletons. This sample comprised CD4+ or CD8+ T cells sorted from blood, obtained in a trial of the OX40 agonist ivuxolimab. The source is an adult with an advanced solid tumor such as melanoma, head and neck, liver or kidney cancer.

This chain connects TRBV19 to TRBJ1-5, with unresolved D. The V end was cut by 7 bases, the J end by 0 bases, with 16 bases between. The CDR3 consists of 16 residues. Germline V gene sequence: CDR1 LNHDA, CDR2 SQIVND (reference sequence). The CDR3 DNA follows: TGTGCCAGTACCGCAATAAGCGGTTATAGCAATCAGCCCCAGCATTTT. As protein: CASTAISGYSNQPQHF.

The chain recombines TRBV9 with TRBJ2-5, with D tentatively TRBD2 (6 bases). Deletions cut 4 bases from V and 2 bases from J, with 21 bases between. The CDR3 length is 17 residues. Germline lookup yields CDR1 SGDLS and CDR2 YYNGEE. The CDR3 is CASSPRGRGTAQETQYF. In nucleotides, the CDR3 is TGTGCCAGCAGCCCCCGGGGGAGAGGTACAGCTCAAGAGACCCAGTACTTC.

This clone has just one count. The CDR3 nucleotides read TGTGCCAGTACCGAGGACACCACTGAAGCTTTCTTT. Protein sequence: CASTEDTTEAFF. This sequence joins TRBV19 and TRBJ1-1; D might be TRBD1 (5 bases). Germline V lookup: CDR1 LNHDA, CDR2 SQIVND (reference sequence). V was clipped by 7 bases and J by 4 bases, with 10 bases between them. The CDR3 is 12 residues long.

The J gene is TRBJ2-2, the V gene TRBV9, with D unclear. Germline V gene data show CDR1 as SGDLS and CDR2 as YYNGEE. The ends were cut back, 0 bases at V and 1 base at J, with 10 bases in the middle. This CDR3 spans 16 amino acids. CDR3 coding DNA: TGTGCCAGCAGCGTAGTAACAGACGGGAACACCGGGGAGCTGTTTTTT. Its protein is CASSVVTDGNTGELFF.

This chain links TRBV19 with TRBJ1-4; 7 bases are shared with TRBD1. Germline-derived CDR1 and CDR2 are LNHDA and SQIVND (reference sequence). V shed 7 bases and J 8 bases; nucleotides not matched to a gene: 10. This CDR3 has 14 residues. CDR3 sequence (DNA): TGTGCCAGTATCGGGGGGACAGAAGGCGAAAAACTGTTTTTT. Translated: CASIGGTEGEKLFF.

The rearrangement links TRBV19 to TRBJ1-4; D is perhaps TRBD1 (5 bases). Germline-derived CDR1 and CDR2 are LNHDA and SQIVND (reference sequence). The CDR3 is 14 amino acids. The V end lost 4 bases, the J end lost 7 bases, and 13 bases lay between the germline ends. CDR3 bases: TGTGCCAGTAGTACTGCAGGGATCTCTGAAAAACTGTTTTTT. It is translated as CASSTAGISEKLFF.

In this sample, this clone turned up once. V and J are TRBV9 and TRBJ2-7, with 10 bases aligning to TRBD1. V dropped 0 bases and J dropped 5; count of bases not matched to a gene: 8. Germline lookup yields CDR1 SGDLS and CDR2 YYNGEE. The CDR3 sequence is 16 residues long. CDR3 residues: CASSVVGTGAAHEQYF. The CDR3 DNA is TGTGCCAGCAGCGTAGTGGGGACAGGGGCGGCCCACGAGCAGTACTTC.

This rearrangement joins TRBV11-2 to TRBJ2-3, with D possibly TRBD1 on 6 matching bases. This CDR3 region has 15 residues. Trimming cost V 5 bases and J 0 bases, with 12 bases left between them. Germline-derived CDR1 and CDR2 are SGHAT and FQNNGV. The CDR3, as DNA: TGTGCCAGCAGCCCGCCGGGGACAAGCACAGATACGCAGTATTTT. Its protein is CASSPPGTSTDTQYF.

The chain has TRBV6-5 and TRBJ1-1; TRBD1 aligns across 7 bases. This CDR3 comprises 15 residues. V gave up 10 bases and J gave up 1 base; unmatched junction bases: 12. Germline V gene sequence: CDR1 MNHEY, CDR2 SVGAGI. CDR3 in DNA: TGTGCCACGAAGGGGGCAGGGAGAGGGAACACTGAAGCTTTCTTT. Protein: CATKGAGRGNTEAFF.

This chain connects TRBV7-9 to TRBJ1-5; TRBD1 is a possible D gene (6 bases). Germline CDR1 SEHNR, CDR2 FQNEAQ (reference sequence). The CDR3 covers 15 residues. Trimming pared 5 bases from V and 0 bases from J, leaving 11 bases between. CDR3 protein: CASSVDRLSNQPQHF. The CDR3 DNA is TGTGCCAGCAGCGTAGACAGGCTTAGCAATCAGCCCCAGCATTTT.

The CDR3, as DNA: TGTGCCAGCAGCAAAGTGGTCCCGAAGACAGGGGATCGGGGCGCGAACACCGGGGAGCTGTTTTTT. Protein: CASSKVVPKTGDRGANTGELFF. This chain connects TRBV21-1 to TRBJ2-2; TRBD1, the table's D call, lacks a check against the DNA. TRBV21-1 is assigned pseudogene status. The CDR3 totals 22 residues.

This rearrangement joins TRBV11-2 to TRBJ1-1; D is undetermined. The ends were cut back, 5 bases at V and 11 bases at J, with 18 bases in the middle. The V gene's germline CDR1 is SGHAT and CDR2 FQNNGV. The CDR3 spans 13 residues. The CDR3 DNA is TGTGCCAGCAGCACCTTTTTTGGAAACAAGGCTTTCTTT. This translates into CASSTFFGNKAFF.

This rearrangement joins TRBV7-6 to TRBJ2-2, with 10 bases aligning to TRBD1. The CDR3 has 15 residues. From germline, CDR1 is SGHVS and CDR2 FNYEAQ. After removal of 5 bases from V and 6 bases from J, the junction contained 6 bases not matched to a gene. The CDR3 loop is CASSLPGQGSGELFF. CDR3 DNA sequence: TGTGCCAGCAGCCTACCGGGACAGGGGTCCGGGGAGCTGTTTTTT.

V gene TRBV6-1 combines with J gene TRBJ1-2; possible D gene TRBD1, 5 bases. CDR1 is MNHNS and CDR2 is SASEGT in the germline V gene. The CDR3 is 15 amino acids. The ends were cut back, 6 bases at V and 1 base at J, with 15 bases in the middle. The CDR3 DNA reads TGTGCCAGCAGGATTAGTGCCGGGGGTAACTATGGCTACACCTTC. Protein product: CASRISAGGNYGYTF.

The rearrangement joins TRBV10-3 to TRBJ1-4, with D unclear. Between the trimmed V and J ends, which lost 2 bases and 0 bases, there was a span of 7 bases. Germline CDR1 is ENHRY and CDR2 is SYGVKD. This CDR3 is 15 amino acids long. The DNA for the CDR3 is TGTGCCATCAGTGAGGTCAGAACAACTAATGAAAAACTGTTTTTT. This encodes CAISEVRTTNEKLFF.

The V gene is TRBV19, the J gene TRBJ2-7, with D possibly being TRBD1 or TRBD2 (5 bases each). The CDR3 covers 16 residues. Germline lookup yields CDR1 LNHDA and CDR2 SQIVND (reference sequence). V gave up 4 bases and J gave up 0 bases, with 16 bases separating them. For the CDR3, the DNA is TGTGCCAGTAGTAGTACTGTCGGGACGGACTCCTACGAGCAGTACTTC. This gives the protein CASSSTVGTDSYEQYF.

The chain uses TRBV6-5 and TRBJ2-3, with no clear D. The germline V gene encodes CDR1 MNHEY and CDR2 SVGAGI. The V end lost 2 bases, the J end lost 8 bases, and 11 bases lay between the germline ends. This CDR3 comprises 13 residues. The CDR3, as DNA: TGTGCCAGCAGTTACGACATACCGGGTACGCAGTATTTT. Amino acids: CASSYDIPGTQYF.

This chain connects TRBV11-3 to TRBJ2-7; unclear D gene. This CDR3 is built from 11 residues. The germline CDR1 and CDR2 sequences are SGHNT and YENEEA. Trimming stripped 5 bases from V and 2 bases from J, with 4 bases between. CDR3 sequence reads: CASSVAYEQYF. In DNA form, the CDR3 reads TGTGCCAGCAGCGTGGCCTACGAGCAGTACTTC.

V and J are TRBV5-1 and TRBJ2-5; D remains ambiguous. Germline CDR1 SGHRS, CDR2 YFSETQ. The CDR3 extends over 14 amino acids. Trimming shortened V by 0 bases and J by 4 bases, and 10 bases separated the two germline ends. CDR3 nucleotides: TGCGCCAGCAGCTTGGCGACCGTGAGAGAGACCCAGTACTTC. Its protein is CASSLATVRETQYF.

The rearrangement links TRBV29-1 to TRBJ2-3; 8 nucleotides line up with TRBD1. Germline CDR1 and CDR2: SQVTM and ANQGSEA. This CDR3 spans 13 amino acids. Germline trimming cut 8 bases from V and 4 bases from J; bases unmatched to any gene: 8. The CDR3 reads CSSRQGKSDTQYF. The DNA of the CDR3 is TGCAGCTCCCGACAGGGGAAGTCAGATACGCAGTATTTT.

The chain has TRBV5-1 and TRBJ1-4, with 7 bases aligning to TRBD1. Germline V gene data show CDR1 as SGHRS and CDR2 as YFSETQ. The CDR3 extends over 14 amino acids. The V gene end was trimmed by 4 bases and the J gene end by 5 bases; junction bases not matched to a gene: 5. Here the CDR3 DNA reads TGCGCCAGCAGCGAGACAGGGTCCAATGAAAAACTGTTTTTT. It specifies CASSETGSNEKLFF.

The chain combines TRBV28 with TRBJ1-4; TRBD1 is a possible D gene (6 bases). This CDR3 is 15 amino acids long. From germline, CDR1 is MDHEN and CDR2 SYDVKM. Deletions cut 8 bases from V and 4 bases from J, with 17 bases between. CDR3 residues: CASLYSGGGNEKLFF. CDR3 nucleotides: TGTGCCAGCCTTTACAGCGGGGGCGGTAATGAAAAACTGTTTTTT.

The rearrangement joins TRBV7-9 to TRBJ2-5; D might be TRBD2 (6 bases). Trimming stripped 5 bases from V and 5 bases from J, with 21 bases between. The CDR3 loop spans 16 amino acids. The germline CDR1 and CDR2 sequences are SEHNR and FQNEAQ (reference sequence). The CDR3 bases are TGTGCCAGCAGCCTCGTTATTGGGACTTCTTGGGAGACCCAGTACTTC. This sequence encodes CASSLVIGTSWETQYF.

The J gene is TRBJ1-1, the V gene TRBV10-1; D ambiguous. CDR1 WNHNN and CDR2 SYGVQD come from the germline V gene (reference sequence). This CDR3 is built from 13 residues. Trimming removed 3 bases at V and 10 bases at J, with 15 bases between. The CDR3 reads CASSESSSGSAFF. Here the CDR3 DNA reads TGCGCCAGCAGTGAAAGTAGTTCAGGTTCAGCTTTCTTT.

The chain uses TRBV2 and TRBJ1-3; maybe TRBD1 (6 bases). Germline V lookup: CDR1 SNHLY, CDR2 FYNNEI. The ends were cut back, 6 bases at V and 0 bases at J, with 18 bases in the middle. CDR3 length: 17 amino acids. The CDR3 sequence: CASRGVGGVSSGNTIYF. CDR3 bases: TGTGCCAGCAGAGGGGTCGGGGGCGTCAGCTCTGGAAACACCATATATTTT.

V usage is TRBV11-2 and J usage is TRBJ2-7; 7 nucleotides align to TRBD1. Germline-derived CDR1 and CDR2 are SGHAT and FQNNGV. The CDR3 has 14 amino acids. The ends lost 1 base at V and 2 bases at J; junction bases unmatched: 2. The CDR3 DNA is TGTGCCAGCAGCTTAGGGGACAGTCCCTACGAGCAGTACTTC. It is translated as CASSLGDSPYEQYF. Looking up the rest from reference TRBV11-2 and TRBJ2-7 gives the full variable domain: EAGVAQSPRYKIIEKRQSVAFWCNPISGHATLYWYQQILGQGPKLLIQFQNNGVVDDSQLPKDRFSAERLKGVDSTLKIQPAKLEDSAVYLCASSLGDSPYEQYFGPGTRLTVT.

The V and J genes are TRBV6-1 and TRBJ2-5; D may correspond to TRBD1 or TRBD2 (5 bases each). The CDR3 spans 16 residues. V shed 4 bases and J shed 1 base, with 16 bases lying between them. Germline-derived CDR1 and CDR2 are MNHNS and SASEGT. CDR3: CASSVGWDPGQETQYF. The DNA of the CDR3 is TGTGCCAGCAGTGTAGGATGGGACCCGGGCCAAGAGACCCAGTACTTC.

This sequence joins TRBV11-2 and TRBJ1-2; no firm D call. The CDR3 has 15 amino acids. From germline, CDR1 is SGHAT and CDR2 FQNNGV. Trimming removed 5 bases at V and 5 bases at J, with 18 bases between. CDR3 sequence: CASSPFRSAGYGYTF. As DNA, the CDR3 is TGTGCCAGCAGCCCCTTCCGGTCGGCCGGGTATGGCTACACCTTC.